This TCR beta chain originates from a study of blood T cell repertoires in COVID-19. The CDR3 loop spans 17 amino acids. The V gene end was trimmed by 1 base and the J gene end by 2 bases; junction bases not matched to a gene: 9. In germline, CDR1 is LGHDT, CDR2 YNNKEL (reference sequence). In the authors' methods: Amplification of reference gene primers was used by the study to estimate nucleated cell counts. Sequencing was performed with immunoSEQ multiplex PCR; in TCRdb, only in-frame clones are kept and a portion is missing. That table supplies the V and J calls and clone size; D and trimming were determined from the DNA. The sample holds 230,000 or so clones, approximately 90% seen once. Clinical histories supplied by participants themselves formed the basis of cohort assignment.

The receptor was isolated from a young woman who had recovered from COVID-19. This rearrangement joins TRBV3-1 (or the pseudogene TRBV3-2) to TRBJ2-3; 7 bases match TRBD2. The specimen was PBMCs or T cells enriched from blood (not recorded which). CDR3 region: CASSQAPAGSLTDTQYF. For the CDR3, the DNA is TGTGCCAGCAGCCAAGCACCAGCGGGGAGCCTCACAGATACGCAGTATTTT.